The clone carrying this T cell receptor (beta chain) showed up many times. This sample was taken from a study of regulatory T cells in long-lasting Graves disease. Indicated time point: newly diagnosed GD, antithyroid drugs for less than 3 months. From PBMCs, RNA was extracted and then used to make the TCR library. Arm-PCR of CDR3 regions with iRepertoire HTBI primers generated TCR beta libraries. TCRdb processed the multiplex PCR reads anew with MiXCR; each CDR3 protein has one entry. Of 400,000 to 500,000 distinct CDR3 sequences listed, less than 20% are singletons. These data were also filed under a second study, of T cells in Graves' hyperthyroidism and ophthalmopathy. That study adds: Peripheral blood also featured most of the thyroid clonotypes expanded above 0.001. In validation, the model predicted ophthalmopathy. These predictions came a median around 5.9 months before onset.

This material consisted of peripheral blood mononuclear cells (PBMCs), taken at new diagnosis, from a patient treated with antithyroid drugs. The sequence was collected from a woman in her late teens or twenties with Graves disease.

The DNA of the CDR3 is TGTGCCTGGACGTCTTTTCGGGAGACCCAGTACTTC. This sequence encodes CAWTSFRETQYF. The rearrangement links TRBV30 to TRBJ2-5; D gene uncertain. Germline CDR1 and CDR2: GTSNPN and SVGIG (reference sequence). V gave up 4 bases and J gave up 5 bases, with 11 bases separating them. The CDR3 totals 12 residues.